Sequencing of this T cell receptor beta chain was carried out in a study of blood T cells in healthy people across ages. Donors were systemically healthy Caucasian individuals from Russia aged roughly 6 to 100 years. The germline CDR1 and CDR2 sequences are SGHTA and FQGNSA. The CDR3 totals 13 residues. The authors ran a second PCR of about 6 to 11 cycles using a sample-barcoded 5' primer and a J-beta primer mix. Using its own MiXCR run on the 5' RACE reads, TCRdb lists one record per CDR3 protein. The data show approximately 730,000 distinct CDR3 sequences, approximately 53% seen once. On this clonotype: Antigen: not known. A read error may explain this, as a much larger clone is one base away.

The study's findings and limits: Age brought a roughly linear fall in TCR beta diversity measured per million T cells. The unsorted PBMCs prevented any conclusive comparison of naive versus antigen-experienced cells. When set beside aged donors, long-lived donors presented more naive CD4+ cells and higher diversity.

The V and J genes are TRBV7-2 and TRBJ2-4; D perhaps matches TRBD1 (5 bases). The sample comprised blood. This receptor was taken from a man older than 75 in good health. CDR3 in DNA: TGTGTCAGCAGCTTAGCAGGGAAAAACATTCAGTACTTC. It translates to CVSSLAGKNIQYF.